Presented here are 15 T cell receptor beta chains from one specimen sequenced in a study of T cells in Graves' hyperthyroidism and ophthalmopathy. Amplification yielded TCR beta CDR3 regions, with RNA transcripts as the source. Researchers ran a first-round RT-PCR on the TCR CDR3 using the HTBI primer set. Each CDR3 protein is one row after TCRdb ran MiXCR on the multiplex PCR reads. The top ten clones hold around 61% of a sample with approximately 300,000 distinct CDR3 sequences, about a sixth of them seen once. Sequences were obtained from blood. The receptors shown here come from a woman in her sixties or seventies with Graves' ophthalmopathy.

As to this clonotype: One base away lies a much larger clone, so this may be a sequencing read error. CDR3 nucleotide sequence: TGTGCCAGCAGCCTCCAGATTTCCTACGAGCAGTTCTTC. Protein sequence: CASSLQISYEQFF. The V gene is TRBV12-3 or TRBV12-4, the J gene TRBJ2-7; no firm D call. The J call is doubtful: the DNA matches TRBJ2-1 better. This CDR3 spans 13 amino acids.

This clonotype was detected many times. The CDR3 DNA is TGTGCCAGCAGCAATCCGGGACTAGCGGGCTTAAGCTCCTACAATGAGCAGTTCTTC. Translating it yields CASSNPGLAGLSSYNEQFF. This chain links TRBV7-9 with TRBJ2-1, with 12 bases that match TRBD2. The germline CDR1 and CDR2 sequences are SEHNR and FQNEAQ (reference sequence). There are 19 residues in the CDR3. V dropped 5 bases and J dropped 0; count of bases not matched to a gene: 11.

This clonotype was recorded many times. CDR3 in amino acids: CASSREGQANTEAFF. The DNA for the CDR3 is TGCGCCAGCAGCCGAGAGGGACAGGCGAACACTGAAGCTTTCTTT. The chain joins TRBV5-1 to TRBJ1-1; 8 nucleotides align to TRBD1. Germline V gives CDR1 SGHRS, CDR2 YFSETQ. The CDR3 has 15 amino acids. Germline trimming cut 4 bases from V and 1 base from J; bases unmatched to any gene: 6.

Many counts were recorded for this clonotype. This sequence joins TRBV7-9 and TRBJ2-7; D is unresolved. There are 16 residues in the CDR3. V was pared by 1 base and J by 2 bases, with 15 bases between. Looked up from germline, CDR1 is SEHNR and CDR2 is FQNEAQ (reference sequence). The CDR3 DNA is TGTGCCAGCAGCTTAGGCGTGATCGGCGGACCCTACGAGCAGTACTTC. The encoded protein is CASSLGVIGGPYEQYF. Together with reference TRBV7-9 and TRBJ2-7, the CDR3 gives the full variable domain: DTGVSQNPRHKITKRGQNVTFRCDPISEHNRLYWYRQTLGQGPEFLTYFQNEAQLEKSRLLSDRFSAERPKGSFSTLEIQRTEQGDSAMYLCASSLGVIGGPYEQYFGPGTRLTVT.

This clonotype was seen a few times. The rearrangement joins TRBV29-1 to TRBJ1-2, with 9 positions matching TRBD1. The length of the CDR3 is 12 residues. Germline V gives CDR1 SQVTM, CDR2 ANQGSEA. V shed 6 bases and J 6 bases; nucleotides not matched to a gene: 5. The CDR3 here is CSVRTGADGYTF. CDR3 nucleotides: TGCAGCGTCCGGACAGGGGCGGATGGCTACACCTTC.

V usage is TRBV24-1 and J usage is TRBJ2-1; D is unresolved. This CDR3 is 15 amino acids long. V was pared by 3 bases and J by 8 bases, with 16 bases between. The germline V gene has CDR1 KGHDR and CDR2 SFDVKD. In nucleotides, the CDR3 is TGTGCCACCAGTGATCTTACAGCACCACTCTATGAGCAGTTCTTC. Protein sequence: CATSDLTAPLYEQFF.

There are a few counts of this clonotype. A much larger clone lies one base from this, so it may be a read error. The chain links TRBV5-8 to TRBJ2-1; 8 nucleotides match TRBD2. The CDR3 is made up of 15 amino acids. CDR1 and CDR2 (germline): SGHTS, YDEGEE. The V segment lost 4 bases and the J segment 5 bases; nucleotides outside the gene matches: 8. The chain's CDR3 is CASSTLAEVNNEQFF. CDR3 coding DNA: TGTGCCAGCAGCACACTAGCGGAGGTAAACAATGAGCAGTTCTTC.

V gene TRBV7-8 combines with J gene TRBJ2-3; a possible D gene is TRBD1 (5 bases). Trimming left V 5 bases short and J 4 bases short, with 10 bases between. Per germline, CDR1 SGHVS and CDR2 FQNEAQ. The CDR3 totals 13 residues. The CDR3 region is CASSPQTADTQYF. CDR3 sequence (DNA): TGTGCCAGCAGCCCGCAGACAGCAGATACGCAGTATTTT.

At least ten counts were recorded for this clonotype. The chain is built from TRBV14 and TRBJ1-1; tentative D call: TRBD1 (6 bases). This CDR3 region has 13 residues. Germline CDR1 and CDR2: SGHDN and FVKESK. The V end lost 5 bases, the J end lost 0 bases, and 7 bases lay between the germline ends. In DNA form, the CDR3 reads TGTGCCAGCAGCAAGGGGGTGAACACTGAAGCTTTCTTT. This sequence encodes CASSKGVNTEAFF.

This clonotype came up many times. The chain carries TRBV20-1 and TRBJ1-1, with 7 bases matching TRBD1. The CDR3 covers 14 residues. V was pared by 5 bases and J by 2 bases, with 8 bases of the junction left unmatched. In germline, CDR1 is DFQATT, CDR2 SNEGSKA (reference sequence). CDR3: CSAFTGTVNTEAFF. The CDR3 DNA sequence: TGCAGTGCTTTCACCGGGACAGTAAACACTGAAGCTTTCTTT.

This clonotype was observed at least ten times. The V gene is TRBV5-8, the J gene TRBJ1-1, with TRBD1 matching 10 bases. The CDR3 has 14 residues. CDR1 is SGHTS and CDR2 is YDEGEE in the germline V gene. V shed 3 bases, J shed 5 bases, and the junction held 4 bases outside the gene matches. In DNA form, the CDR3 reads TGTGCCAGCAGCTGGGACAGGGGAAGTACTGAAGCTTTCTTT. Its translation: CASSWDRGSTEAFF.

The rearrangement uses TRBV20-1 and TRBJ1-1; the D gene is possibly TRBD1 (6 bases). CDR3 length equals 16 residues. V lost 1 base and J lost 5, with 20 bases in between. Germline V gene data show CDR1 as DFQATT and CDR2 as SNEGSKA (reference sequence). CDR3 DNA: TGCAGTGCTAGAGTTTACGGAAGCGGGGGGCGTACTGAAGCTTTCTTT. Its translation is CSARVYGSGGRTEAFF.

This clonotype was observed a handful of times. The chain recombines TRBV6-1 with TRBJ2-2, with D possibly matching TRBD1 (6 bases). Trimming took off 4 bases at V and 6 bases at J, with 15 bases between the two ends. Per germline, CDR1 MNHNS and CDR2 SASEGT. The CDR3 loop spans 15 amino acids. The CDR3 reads CASSGYWGPSGELFF. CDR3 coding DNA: TGTGCCAGCAGTGGCTATTGGGGGCCGTCCGGGGAGCTGTTTTTT.

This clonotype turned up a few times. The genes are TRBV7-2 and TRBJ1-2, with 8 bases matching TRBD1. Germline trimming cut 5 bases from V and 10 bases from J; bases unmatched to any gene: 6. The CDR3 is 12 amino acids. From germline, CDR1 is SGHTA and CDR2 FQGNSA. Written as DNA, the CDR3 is TGTGCCAGCAGCACGGACAGGGTCAACTACACCTTC. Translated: CASSTDRVNYTF.

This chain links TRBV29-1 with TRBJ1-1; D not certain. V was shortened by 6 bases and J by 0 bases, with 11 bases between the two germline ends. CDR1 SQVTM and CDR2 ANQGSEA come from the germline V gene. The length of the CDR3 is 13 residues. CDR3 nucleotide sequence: TGCAGCGTCTGGACGGAAATGAACACTGAAGCTTTCTTT. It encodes CSVWTEMNTEAFF.